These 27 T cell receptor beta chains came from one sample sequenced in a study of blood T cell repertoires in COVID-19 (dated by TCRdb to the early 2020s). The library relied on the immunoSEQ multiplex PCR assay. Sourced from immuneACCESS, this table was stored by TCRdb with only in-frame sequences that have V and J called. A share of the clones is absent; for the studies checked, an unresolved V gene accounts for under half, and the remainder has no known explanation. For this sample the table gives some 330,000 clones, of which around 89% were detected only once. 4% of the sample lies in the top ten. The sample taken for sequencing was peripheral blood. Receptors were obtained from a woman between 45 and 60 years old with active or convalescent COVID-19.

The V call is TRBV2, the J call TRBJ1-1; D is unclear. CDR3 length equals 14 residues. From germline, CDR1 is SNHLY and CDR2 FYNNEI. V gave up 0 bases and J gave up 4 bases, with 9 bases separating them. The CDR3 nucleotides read TGTGCCAGCAGTGAAGCGAGAGGGTTCACTGAAGCTTTCTTT. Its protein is CASSEARGFTEAFF.

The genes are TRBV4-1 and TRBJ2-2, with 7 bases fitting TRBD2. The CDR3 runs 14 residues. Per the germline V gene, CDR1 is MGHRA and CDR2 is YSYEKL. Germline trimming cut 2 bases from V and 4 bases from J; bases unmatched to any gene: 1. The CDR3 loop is CASSQPGGTGELFF. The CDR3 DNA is TGCGCCAGCAGCCAACCGGGGGGCACCGGGGAGCTGTTTTTT.

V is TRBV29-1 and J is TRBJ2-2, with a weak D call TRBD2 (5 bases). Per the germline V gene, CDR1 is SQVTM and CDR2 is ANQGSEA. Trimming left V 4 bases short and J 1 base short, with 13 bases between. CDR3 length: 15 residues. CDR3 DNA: TGCAGCGTTGCAACCGGGGTTCGGAACACCGGGGAGCTGTTTTTT. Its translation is CSVATGVRNTGELFF.

Here the CDR3 DNA reads TGCGCCAGCAGCTTGGCAGGGACAGCCTATGGCTACACCTTC. It yields the protein CASSLAGTAYGYTF. The genes are TRBV5-1 and TRBJ1-2, with 7 nucleotides matching TRBD1. Trimming at V came to 0 bases and at J to 4 bases, leaving 3 bases not matched to a gene. Germline-derived CDR1 and CDR2 are SGHRS and YFSETQ. CDR3 length equals 14 residues.

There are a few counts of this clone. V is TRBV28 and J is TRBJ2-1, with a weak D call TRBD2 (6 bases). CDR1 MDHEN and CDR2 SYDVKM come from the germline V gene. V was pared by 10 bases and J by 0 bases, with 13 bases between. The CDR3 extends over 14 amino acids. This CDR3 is CATRGKYSYNEQFF. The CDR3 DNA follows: TGTGCCACCCGCGGGAAATACTCCTACAATGAGCAGTTCTTC.

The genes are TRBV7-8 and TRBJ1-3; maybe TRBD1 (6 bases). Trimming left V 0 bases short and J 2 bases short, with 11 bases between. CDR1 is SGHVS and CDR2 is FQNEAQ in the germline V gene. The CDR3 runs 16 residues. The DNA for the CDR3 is TGTGCCAGCAGCTTAGCCAAACAGGGAACTGGAAACACCATATATTTT. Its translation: CASSLAKQGTGNTIYF. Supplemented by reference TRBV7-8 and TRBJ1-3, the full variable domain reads GAGVSQSPRYKVAKRGQDVALRCDPISGHVSLFWYQQALGQGPEFLTYFQNEAQLDKSGLPSDRFFAERPEGSVSTLKIQRTQQEDSAVYLCASSLAKQGTGNTIYFGEGSWLTVV.

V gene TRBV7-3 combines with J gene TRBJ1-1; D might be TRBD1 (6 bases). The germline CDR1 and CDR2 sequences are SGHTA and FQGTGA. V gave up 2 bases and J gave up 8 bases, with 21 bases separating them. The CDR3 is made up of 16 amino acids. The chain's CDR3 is CASSLGGTLGTDEAFF. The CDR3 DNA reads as TGTGCCAGCAGCTTAGGTGGGACATTAGGGACCGACGAAGCTTTCTTT.

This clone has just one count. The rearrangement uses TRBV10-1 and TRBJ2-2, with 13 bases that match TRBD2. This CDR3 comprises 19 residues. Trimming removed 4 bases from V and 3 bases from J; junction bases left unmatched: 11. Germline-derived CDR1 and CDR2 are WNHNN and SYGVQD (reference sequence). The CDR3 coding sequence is TGCGCCAGCAGTGCTCGGACTAGCGGGAGAGGTGGGGACACCGGGGAGCTGTTTTTT. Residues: CASSARTSGRGGDTGELFF.

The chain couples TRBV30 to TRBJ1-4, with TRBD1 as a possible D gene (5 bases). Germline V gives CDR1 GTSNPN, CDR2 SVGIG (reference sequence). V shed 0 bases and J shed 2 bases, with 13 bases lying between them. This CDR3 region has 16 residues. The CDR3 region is CAWSVLWGTTNEKLFF. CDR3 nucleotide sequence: TGTGCCTGGAGTGTCCTTTGGGGGACTACTAATGAAAAACTGTTTTTT.

CDR3 in amino acids: CASRPTGGPPDTQYF. The CDR3 DNA is TGTGCCAGCAGGCCGACAGGGGGCCCTCCGGATACGCAGTATTTT. V usage is TRBV3-1 (or the pseudogene TRBV3-2) and J usage is TRBJ2-3; 10 nucleotides line up with TRBD1. There are 15 residues in the CDR3. Germline V gives CDR1 LGHDT, CDR2 YNNKEL (reference sequence). With 6 bases clipped from V and 6 bases from J, the junction kept 9 bases outside the gene matches.

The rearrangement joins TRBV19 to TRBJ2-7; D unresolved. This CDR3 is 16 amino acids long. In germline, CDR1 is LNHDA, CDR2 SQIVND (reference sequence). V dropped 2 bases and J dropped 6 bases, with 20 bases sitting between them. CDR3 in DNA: TGTGCCAGTAGTATATATGGGCAGATCCCCGTTGGCGAGCAGTACTTC. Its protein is CASSIYGQIPVGEQYF.

The CDR3 loop reads CASSLGQGPRPQHF. The DNA of the CDR3 is TGTGCCAGCAGCTTGGGACAGGGGCCCCGGCCCCAGCATTTT. This sequence joins TRBV7-8 and TRBJ1-5; TRBD1 matches at 10 bases. V trimming: 3 bases; J trimming: 9 bases; junction bases outside the gene matches: 5. Germline CDR1 SGHVS, CDR2 FQNEAQ. CDR3 length equals 14 residues.

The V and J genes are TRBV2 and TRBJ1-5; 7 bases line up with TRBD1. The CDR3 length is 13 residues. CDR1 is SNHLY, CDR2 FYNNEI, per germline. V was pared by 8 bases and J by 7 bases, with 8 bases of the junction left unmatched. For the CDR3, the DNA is TGTGCCAGCGGAGGGGGCGACAGCCAGCCCCAGCATTTT. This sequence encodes CASGGGDSQPQHF.

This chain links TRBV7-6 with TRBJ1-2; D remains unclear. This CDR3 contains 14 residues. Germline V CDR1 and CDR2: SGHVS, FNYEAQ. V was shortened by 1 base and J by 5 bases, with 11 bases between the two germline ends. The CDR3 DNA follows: TGTGCCAGCAGCTTAGATGGGCAGAAATATGGCTACACCTTC. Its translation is CASSLDGQKYGYTF.

CDR3 DNA sequence: TGTGCCAGCTTCTCGGGACAGGAGGGTCCTGGAAACACCATATATTTT. Residues: CASFSGQEGPGNTIYF. The genes are TRBV5-4 and TRBJ1-3; 8 nucleotides align to TRBD1. Germline loops: CDR1 SGHNT, CDR2 YYREEE (reference sequence). CDR3 length: 16 amino acids. Trimming at V came to 7 bases and at J to 2 bases, leaving 11 bases not matched to a gene.

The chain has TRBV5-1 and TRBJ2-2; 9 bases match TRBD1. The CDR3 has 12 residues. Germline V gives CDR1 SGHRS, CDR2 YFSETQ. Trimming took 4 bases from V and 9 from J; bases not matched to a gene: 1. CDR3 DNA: TGCGCCAGCAGCGACAGGGGGTGGGAGCTGTTTTTT. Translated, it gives CASSDRGWELFF.

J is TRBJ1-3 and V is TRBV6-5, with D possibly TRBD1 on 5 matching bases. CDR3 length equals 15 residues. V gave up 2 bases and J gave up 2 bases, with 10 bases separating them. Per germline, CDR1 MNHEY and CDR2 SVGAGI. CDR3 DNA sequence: TGTGCCAGCAGTTACGAGGCCAGGGCTGGAAACACCATATATTTT. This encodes CASSYEARAGNTIYF.

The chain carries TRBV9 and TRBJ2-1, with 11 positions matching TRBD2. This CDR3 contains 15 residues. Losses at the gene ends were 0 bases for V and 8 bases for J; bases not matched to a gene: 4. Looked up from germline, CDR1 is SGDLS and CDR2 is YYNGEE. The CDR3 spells CASSVVAGGPDEQFF. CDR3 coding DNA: TGTGCCAGCAGCGTAGTAGCGGGGGGGCCAGATGAGCAGTTCTTC.

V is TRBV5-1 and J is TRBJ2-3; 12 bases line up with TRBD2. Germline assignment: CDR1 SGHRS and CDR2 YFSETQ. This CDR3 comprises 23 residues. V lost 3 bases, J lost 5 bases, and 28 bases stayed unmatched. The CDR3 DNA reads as TGCGCCAGCAGCTCCAAGGACAGGGGATTCTTGAGTGGACTAGCGGGACTTGGAGATACGCAGTATTTT. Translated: CASSSKDRGFLSGLAGLGDTQYF. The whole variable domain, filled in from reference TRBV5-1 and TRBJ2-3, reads KAGVTQTPRYLIKTRGQQVTLSCSPISGHRSVSWYQQTPGQGLQFLFEYFSETQRNKGNFPGRFSGRQFSNSRSEMNVSTLELGDSALYLCASSSKDRGFLSGLAGLGDTQYFGPGTRLTVL.

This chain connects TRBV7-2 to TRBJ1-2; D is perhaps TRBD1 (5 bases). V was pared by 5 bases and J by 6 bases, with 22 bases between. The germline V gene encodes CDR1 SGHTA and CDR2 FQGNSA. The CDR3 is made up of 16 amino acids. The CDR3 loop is CASSPTRQRSVHGYTF. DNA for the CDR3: TGTGCCAGCAGCCCCACTCGACAGCGCTCTGTCCATGGCTACACCTTC.

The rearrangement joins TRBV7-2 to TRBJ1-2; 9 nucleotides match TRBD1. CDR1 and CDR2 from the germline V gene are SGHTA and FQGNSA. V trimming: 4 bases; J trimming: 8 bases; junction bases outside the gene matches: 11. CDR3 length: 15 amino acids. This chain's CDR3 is CASSSPGTGLGGYTF. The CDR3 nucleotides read TGTGCCAGCAGCTCTCCCGGGACAGGGCTTGGGGGCTACACCTTC.

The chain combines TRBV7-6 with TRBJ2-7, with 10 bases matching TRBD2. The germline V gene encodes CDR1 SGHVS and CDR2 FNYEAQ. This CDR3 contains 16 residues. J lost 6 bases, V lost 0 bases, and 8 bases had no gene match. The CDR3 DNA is TGTGCCAGCAGCTTAGCTAGCGGGAGGACGATGAGCGAGCAGTACTTC. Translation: CASSLASGRTMSEQYF.

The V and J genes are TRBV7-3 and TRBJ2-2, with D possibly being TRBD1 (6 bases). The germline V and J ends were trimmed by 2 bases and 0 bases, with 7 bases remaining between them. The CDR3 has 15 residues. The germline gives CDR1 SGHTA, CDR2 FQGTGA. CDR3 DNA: TGTGCCAGCAGCTTAGGGGGCCCGAACACCGGGGAGCTGTTTTTT. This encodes CASSLGGPNTGELFF.

CDR3 loop: CASSVEGTTQYF. CDR3 nucleotide sequence: TGTGCCAGCAGCGTTGAGGGAACTACGCAGTATTTT. V usage is TRBV9 and J usage is TRBJ2-3, with a weak D call TRBD2 (5 bases). This CDR3 is 12 amino acids long. Germline V lookup: CDR1 SGDLS, CDR2 YYNGEE. Trimming stripped 2 bases from V and 8 bases from J, with 9 bases between.

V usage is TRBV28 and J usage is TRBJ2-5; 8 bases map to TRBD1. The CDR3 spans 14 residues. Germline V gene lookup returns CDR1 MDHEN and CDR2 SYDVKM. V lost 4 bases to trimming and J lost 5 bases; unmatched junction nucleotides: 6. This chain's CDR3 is CASSYTGGRETQYF. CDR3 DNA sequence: TGTGCCAGCAGTTATACAGGGGGTAGGGAGACCCAGTACTTC.

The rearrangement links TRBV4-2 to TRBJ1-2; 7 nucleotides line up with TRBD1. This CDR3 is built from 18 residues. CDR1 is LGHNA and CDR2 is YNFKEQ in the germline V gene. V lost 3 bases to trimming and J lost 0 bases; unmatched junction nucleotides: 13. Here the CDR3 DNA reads TGTGCCAGCAGCCAGGGGACAGTCCCACTGTTAGCTAACTATGGCTACACCTTC. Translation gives CASSQGTVPLLANYGYTF.

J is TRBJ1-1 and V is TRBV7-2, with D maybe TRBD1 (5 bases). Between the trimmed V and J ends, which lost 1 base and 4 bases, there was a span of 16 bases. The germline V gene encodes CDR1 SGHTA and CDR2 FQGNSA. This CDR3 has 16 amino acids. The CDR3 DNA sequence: TGTGCCAGCAGCTTAGGTGTAGTAGGGGCAGGCACTGAAGCTTTCTTT. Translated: CASSLGVVGAGTEAFF.